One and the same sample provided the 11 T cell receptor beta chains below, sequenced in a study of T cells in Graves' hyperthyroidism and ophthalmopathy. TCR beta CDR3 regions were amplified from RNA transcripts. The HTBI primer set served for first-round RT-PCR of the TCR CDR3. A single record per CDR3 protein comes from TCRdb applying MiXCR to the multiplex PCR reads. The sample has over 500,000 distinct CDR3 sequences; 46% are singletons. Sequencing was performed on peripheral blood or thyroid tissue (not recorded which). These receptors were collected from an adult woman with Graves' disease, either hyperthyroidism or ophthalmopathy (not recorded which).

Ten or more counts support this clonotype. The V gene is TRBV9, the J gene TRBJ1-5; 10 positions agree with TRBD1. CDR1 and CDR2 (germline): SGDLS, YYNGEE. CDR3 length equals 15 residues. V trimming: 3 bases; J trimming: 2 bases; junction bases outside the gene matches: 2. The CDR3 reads CASSATGGGNQPQHF. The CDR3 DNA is TGTGCCAGCAGCGCGACAGGGGGCGGCAATCAGCCCCAGCATTTT.

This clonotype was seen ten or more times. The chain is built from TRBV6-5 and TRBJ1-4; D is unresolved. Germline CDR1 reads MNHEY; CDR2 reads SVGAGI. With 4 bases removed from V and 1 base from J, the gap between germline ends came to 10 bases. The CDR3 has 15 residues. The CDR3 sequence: CASSSGVRTNEKLFF. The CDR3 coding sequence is TGTGCCAGCAGTTCCGGGGTCAGAACTAATGAAAAACTGTTTTTT.

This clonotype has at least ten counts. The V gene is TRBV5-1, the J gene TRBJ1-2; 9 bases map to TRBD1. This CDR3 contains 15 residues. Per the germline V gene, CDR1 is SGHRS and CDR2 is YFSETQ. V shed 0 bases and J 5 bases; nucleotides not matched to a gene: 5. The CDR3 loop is CASSLGGQGYYGYTF. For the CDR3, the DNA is TGCGCCAGCAGCTTGGGGGGACAGGGATATTATGGCTACACCTTC. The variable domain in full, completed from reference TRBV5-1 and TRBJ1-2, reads KAGVTQTPRYLIKTRGQQVTLSCSPISGHRSVSWYQQTPGQGLQFLFEYFSETQRNKGNFPGRFSGRQFSNSRSEMNVSTLELGDSALYLCASSLGGQGYYGYTFGSGTRLTVV.

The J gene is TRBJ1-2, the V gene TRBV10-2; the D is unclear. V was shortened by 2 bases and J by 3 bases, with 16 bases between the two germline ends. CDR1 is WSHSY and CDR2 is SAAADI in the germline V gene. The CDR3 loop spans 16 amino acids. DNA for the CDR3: TGCGCCAGCAGTGAGGGCGGATACGAGCAGTACTATGGCTACACCTTC. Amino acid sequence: CASSEGGYEQYYGYTF.

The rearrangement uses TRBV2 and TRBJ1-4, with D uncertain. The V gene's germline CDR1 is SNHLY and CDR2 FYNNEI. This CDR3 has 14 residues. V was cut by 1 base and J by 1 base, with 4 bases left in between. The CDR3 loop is CASSEDGTNEKLFF. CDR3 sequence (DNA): TGTGCCAGCAGTGAAGACGGAACTAATGAAAAACTGTTTTTT.

As DNA, the CDR3 is TGTGCCAGCAGTGAAGCTTCCCCCCGGCCCCAGCATTTT. Protein sequence: CASSEASPRPQHF. The genes are TRBV2 and TRBJ1-5; no firm D call. V was clipped by 0 bases and J by 9 bases, with 9 bases between them. This CDR3 contains 13 residues. Germline CDR1 is SNHLY and CDR2 is FYNNEI.

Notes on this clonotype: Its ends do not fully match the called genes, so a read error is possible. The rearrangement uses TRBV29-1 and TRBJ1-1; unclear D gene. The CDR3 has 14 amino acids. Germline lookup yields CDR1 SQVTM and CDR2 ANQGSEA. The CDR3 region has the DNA TGCAGTGCTAACCTTAGGACGGGGAACGCTGAAGCTTTCTTT. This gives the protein CSANLRTGNAEAFF.

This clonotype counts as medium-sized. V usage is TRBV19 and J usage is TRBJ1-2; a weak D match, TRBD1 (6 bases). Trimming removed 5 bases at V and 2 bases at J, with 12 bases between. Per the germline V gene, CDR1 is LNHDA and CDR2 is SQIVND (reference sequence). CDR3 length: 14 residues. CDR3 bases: TGTGCCAGTAGTGCCGGGACACCGAACTATGGCTACACCTTC. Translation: CASSAGTPNYGYTF.

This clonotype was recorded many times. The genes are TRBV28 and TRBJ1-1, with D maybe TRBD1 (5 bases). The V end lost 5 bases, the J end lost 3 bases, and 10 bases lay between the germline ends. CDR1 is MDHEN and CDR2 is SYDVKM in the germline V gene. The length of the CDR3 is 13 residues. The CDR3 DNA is TGTGCCAGCAGTGTCCCGGGGGACACTGAAGCTTTCTTT. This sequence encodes CASSVPGDTEAFF. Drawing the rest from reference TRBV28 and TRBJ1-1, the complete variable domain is DVKVTQSSRYLVKRTGEKVFLECVQDMDHENMFWYRQDPGLGLRLIYFSYDVKMKEKGDIPEGYSVSREKKERFSLILESASTNQTSMYLCASSVPGDTEAFFGQGTRLTVV.

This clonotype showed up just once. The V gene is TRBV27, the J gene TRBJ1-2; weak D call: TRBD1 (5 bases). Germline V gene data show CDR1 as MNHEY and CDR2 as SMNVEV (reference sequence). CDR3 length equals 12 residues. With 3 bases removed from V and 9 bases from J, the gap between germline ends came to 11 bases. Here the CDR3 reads CASSFDRDRYTF. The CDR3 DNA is TGTGCCAGCAGTTTCGACCGGGACCGCTACACCTTC.

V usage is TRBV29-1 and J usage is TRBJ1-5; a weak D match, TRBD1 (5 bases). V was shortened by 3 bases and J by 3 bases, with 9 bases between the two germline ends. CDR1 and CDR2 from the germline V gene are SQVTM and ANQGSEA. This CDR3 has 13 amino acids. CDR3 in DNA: TGCAGCGTTGACGGGGGAAACAATCAGCCCCAGCATTTT. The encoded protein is CSVDGGNNQPQHF.